The T cell receptor (beta chain) under discussion was sequenced for a study of blood T cell repertoires in COVID-19. The CDR3 totals 15 residues. Produced via immunoSEQ multiplex PCR; TCRdb's table is partial and in-frame only. The sample carries 70,000 or so clones, roughly 84% recorded once. This clonotype was obtained from a woman over 75 with active or convalescent COVID-19. This rearrangement joins TRBV21-1 to TRBJ2-3; the table gives TRBD2 as D, unverified against the DNA. TRBV21-1 is an annotated pseudogene. The specimen sequenced was peripheral blood. CDR3 sequence reads: CASSKDEYVWDTQYF. For the CDR3, the DNA is TGTGCCAGCAGCAAAGATGAGTACGTTTGGGATACGCAGTATTTT.